The 24 T cell receptor beta chains in this list originate from one sample, sequenced in a study of preoperative IRX-2 immunotherapy in early breast cancer. As for treatment: preoperative locoregional IRX-2 cytokine immunotherapy. Clones were sequenced by immunoSEQ multiplex PCR, and TCRdb holds only the in-frame ones, with some missing. Among under 40,000 clones listed, 90% to 95% were seen once. This specimen was acquired from a patient treated with IRX-2 immunotherapy. The receptors originated from a human donor with breast cancer.

The chain couples TRBV4-1 to TRBJ1-1, with TRBD1 identical over 10 bases. Germline values: CDR1 MGHRA, CDR2 YSYEKL. The V segment lost 1 base and the J segment 4 bases; nucleotides outside the gene matches: 6. The CDR3 runs 16 residues. The CDR3 loop is CASSQVRDRGFTEAFF. DNA of the CDR3: TGCGCCAGCAGCCAAGTAAGGGACAGGGGTTTCACTGAAGCTTTCTTT.

V and J are TRBV5-1 and TRBJ2-1, with 9 bases that match TRBD1. Trimming removed 3 bases from V and 2 bases from J; junction bases left unmatched: 12. This CDR3 spans 18 amino acids. Germline-derived CDR1 and CDR2 are SGHRS and YFSETQ. CDR3 nucleotide sequence: TGCGCCAGCAGCTCCCCCCGCCCGGACAGGGGTACCTACAATGAGCAGTTCTTC. It translates to CASSSPRPDRGTYNEQFF.

Comment on this clone: One end of the junction is discordant with germline, which a read error may explain. DNA of the CDR3: TGTACCAGCAGCTTAGGGGGCCCGGCTCAGCCCCAGCATTTT. As protein: CTSSLGGPAQPQHF. The chain joins TRBV7-8 to TRBJ1-5; 7 nucleotides align to TRBD1. Germline V lookup: CDR1 SGHVS, CDR2 FQNEAQ. There are 14 residues in the CDR3.

V gene TRBV21-1 combines with J gene TRBJ2-6; the listed D gene, TRBD1, was not tested against the DNA. TRBV21-1 is reported as a pseudogene. The CDR3 covers 15 residues. CDR3 bases: TGTGCCAACAGCAGACAGGGCCCCGGGGCCAACGTCCTGACTTTC. Its protein product is CANSRQGPGANVLTF.

The chain couples TRBV27 to TRBJ2-1; 7 nucleotides line up with TRBD2. The CDR3 is 16 residues long. V was clipped by 2 bases and J by 3 bases; unmatched bases: 7. Germline loops: CDR1 MNHEY, CDR2 SMNVEV (reference sequence). CDR3 in DNA: TGTGCCAGCAGTTTACTTCCAGGACTAGGCTACAATGAGCAGTTCTTC. This translates into CASSLLPGLGYNEQFF.

This chain connects TRBV5-4 to TRBJ1-4, with 9 nucleotides matching TRBD1. Germline V gene data show CDR1 as SGHNT and CDR2 as YYREEE (reference sequence). V was pared by 3 bases and J by 4 bases, with 7 bases of the junction left unmatched. The CDR3 has 16 amino acids. Here the CDR3 reads CASSSNPGQGNEKLFF. CDR3 nucleotide sequence: TGTGCCAGCAGCTCAAACCCGGGACAGGGTAATGAAAAACTGTTTTTT. The full variable domain, its missing parts supplied by reference TRBV5-4 and TRBJ1-4, is ETGVTQSPTHLIKTRGQQVTLRCSSQSGHNTVSWYQQALGQGPQFIFQYYREEENGRGNFPPRFSGLQFPNYSSELNVNALELDDSALYLCASSSNPGQGNEKLFFGSGTQLSVL.

The J gene is TRBJ2-2, the V gene TRBV10-3; D is ambiguous. The ends were cut back, 5 bases at V and 5 bases at J, with 15 bases in the middle. From germline, CDR1 is ENHRY and CDR2 SYGVKD. The CDR3 is 15 residues long. This chain's CDR3 is CAISWRTVSTGELFF. The DNA for the CDR3 is TGTGCCATCAGTTGGCGGACGGTTTCAACCGGGGAGCTGTTTTTT.

J is TRBJ2-7 and V is TRBV2; the D is unclear. Between the trimmed V and J ends, which lost 2 bases and 0 bases, there was a span of 5 bases. Germline loops: CDR1 SNHLY, CDR2 FYNNEI. The CDR3 is made up of 13 amino acids. DNA for the CDR3: TGTGCCAGCAGTGAACCTTTCTCCTACGAGCAGTACTTC. It encodes CASSEPFSYEQYF. Looking up the rest from reference TRBV2 and TRBJ2-7 gives the full variable domain: EPEVTQTPSHQVTQMGQEVILRCVPISNHLYFYWYRQILGQKVEFLVSFYNNEISEKSEIFDDQFSVERPDGSNFTLKIRSTKLEDSAMYFCASSEPFSYEQYFGPGTRLTVT.

J is TRBJ2-7 and V is TRBV6-5; D may correspond to TRBD1 or TRBD2 (5 bases each). The CDR3 is 14 amino acids. Trimming pared 2 bases from V and 0 bases from J, leaving 8 bases between. In germline, CDR1 is MNHEY, CDR2 SVGAGI. DNA for the CDR3: TGTGCCAGCAGTTACGGGGGTACCTCCTACGAGCAGTACTTC. Amino acid sequence: CASSYGGTSYEQYF.

The chain is built from TRBV6-5 and TRBJ1-1; 9 nucleotides match TRBD1. The CDR3 totals 14 residues. The V gene's germline CDR1 is MNHEY and CDR2 SVGAGI. The V segment lost 2 bases and the J segment 4 bases; nucleotides outside the gene matches: 2. The CDR3 region is CASSYGDRATEAFF. The CDR3 DNA follows: TGTGCCAGCAGTTACGGGGACAGGGCCACTGAAGCTTTCTTT.

This chain joins TRBV7-3 and TRBJ2-7, with D possibly called TRBD1 or TRBD2 (5 bases each). The CDR3 has 17 residues. V shed 5 bases and J shed 3 bases, with 23 bases lying between them. The germline V gene has CDR1 SGHTA and CDR2 FQGTGA. CDR3 nucleotide sequence: TGTGCCAGCAGCCCAAAGGGAAGAGGGCAGGGAGACTACGAGCAGTACTTC. Its protein is CASSPKGRGQGDYEQYF.

This clone was recorded once. The chain uses TRBV27 and TRBJ1-2; the match to TRBD1 covers 9 bases. With V trimmed by 6 bases and J by 7 bases, 6 bases remained unmatched. Germline CDR1 is MNHEY and CDR2 is SMNVEV (reference sequence). There are 13 residues in the CDR3. CDR3 sequence reads: CASRTGGFSGYTF. The CDR3 DNA reads TGTGCCAGCAGAACAGGGGGCTTCAGTGGCTACACCTTC.

This chain links TRBV7-9 with TRBJ2-3, with D possibly TRBD1 on 6 matching bases. Deletions cut 3 bases from V and 2 bases from J, with 12 bases between. This CDR3 is 15 amino acids long. Germline loops: CDR1 SEHNR, CDR2 FQNEAQ (reference sequence). Here the CDR3 DNA reads TGTGCCAGCAGCTTCGAAGGGGGTAACACAGATACGCAGTATTTT. This sequence encodes CASSFEGGNTDTQYF.

The gene calls are TRBV7-3 and TRBJ2-1; D is unresolved. V lost 4 bases to trimming and J lost 6 bases, with 16 bases between them. The CDR3 runs 15 residues. Germline values: CDR1 SGHTA, CDR2 FQGTGA. The CDR3 DNA sequence: TGTGCCAGCAGCTCCCCTAGACTGTTTAGCAATGAGCAGTTCTTC. Amino acids: CASSSPRLFSNEQFF.

This chain connects TRBV2 to TRBJ2-3; 8 bases agree with TRBD2. Germline CDR1 is SNHLY and CDR2 is FYNNEI. There are 14 residues in the CDR3. V was pared by 5 bases and J by 2 bases, with 3 bases of the junction left unmatched. This CDR3 is CASSRLALTDTQYF. The DNA for the CDR3 is TGTGCCAGCAGTAGACTAGCGCTCACAGATACGCAGTATTTT. The whole variable domain, filled in from reference TRBV2 and TRBJ2-3, reads EPEVTQTPSHQVTQMGQEVILRCVPISNHLYFYWYRQILGQKVEFLVSFYNNEISEKSEIFDDQFSVERPDGSNFTLKIRSTKLEDSAMYFCASSRLALTDTQYFGPGTRLTVL.

The chain carries TRBV5-6 and TRBJ1-5; TRBD1 is a possible D gene (5 bases). CDR3 size: 15 residues. Germline CDR1 reads SGHDT; CDR2 reads YYEEEE. The V end was cut by 4 bases, the J end by 3 bases, with 14 bases between. CDR3 amino acids: CASSGPGRHNQPQHF. As DNA, the CDR3 is TGTGCCAGCAGCGGACCGGGACGGCACAATCAGCCCCAGCATTTT.

J is TRBJ1-4 and V is TRBV28; 7 bases align to TRBD1. The CDR3 length is 14 residues. Trimming removed 5 bases from V and 8 bases from J; junction bases left unmatched: 8. Per the germline V gene, CDR1 is MDHEN and CDR2 is SYDVKM. The CDR3 region is CASSATGKAEKLFF. The CDR3 DNA reads TGTGCCAGCAGTGCGACAGGGAAGGCGGAAAAACTGTTTTTT.

In its sample, this clone was seen once. This chain joins TRBV30 and TRBJ2-1; TRBD1 matches at 10 bases. The CDR3 runs 12 residues. Germline loops: CDR1 GTSNPN, CDR2 SVGIG (reference sequence). V shed 5 bases, J shed 6 bases, and the junction held 1 base outside the gene matches. In DNA, the CDR3 is TGTGCCTGGGGACAGGGGGGCAATGAGCAGTTCTTC. Its protein product is CAWGQGGNEQFF.

The chain couples TRBV7-6 to TRBJ1-4; D ambiguous. The CDR3 runs 16 residues. The V gene's germline CDR1 is SGHVS and CDR2 FNYEAQ. V lost 2 bases to trimming and J lost 12 bases, with 22 bases between them. CDR3 residues: CASSLSPAPADSELFF. The CDR3 DNA sequence: TGTGCCAGCAGCTTAAGCCCAGCACCAGCGGATAGCGAACTGTTTTTT.

The genes are TRBV2 and TRBJ2-1, with D perhaps matching TRBD1 (6 bases). This CDR3 region has 13 residues. Trimming shortened V by 7 bases and J by 10 bases, and 17 bases separated the two germline ends. From germline, CDR1 is SNHLY and CDR2 FYNNEI. CDR3 sequence (DNA): TGTGCCAGCAACCCCAACAGGGTACGAGAGCAGTTCTTC. Its protein is CASNPNRVREQFF.

The V call is TRBV2, the J call TRBJ2-7, with D maybe TRBD2 (5 bases). CDR1 SNHLY and CDR2 FYNNEI come from the germline V gene. The CDR3 length is 13 residues. V was trimmed by 6 bases and J by 3 bases, leaving 12 bases between them. CDR3 in DNA: TGTGCCAGCAGCCAAACCGGGGTCTACGAGCAGTACTTC. This codes for CASSQTGVYEQYF. Complete variable domain (other parts from reference TRBV2 and TRBJ2-7): EPEVTQTPSHQVTQMGQEVILRCVPISNHLYFYWYRQILGQKVEFLVSFYNNEISEKSEIFDDQFSVERPDGSNFTLKIRSTKLEDSAMYFCASSQTGVYEQYFGPGTRLTVT.

The rearrangement joins TRBV7-6 to TRBJ2-6; no definite D call. The germline V gene has CDR1 SGHVS and CDR2 FNYEAQ. V gave up 0 bases and J gave up 0 bases, with 9 bases separating them. The CDR3 extends over 17 amino acids. CDR3 region: CASSLATAVSGANVLTF. The DNA for the CDR3 is TGTGCCAGCAGCTTAGCTACAGCCGTCTCTGGGGCCAACGTCCTGACTTTC. Variable domain in full (rest from reference TRBV7-6 and TRBJ2-6): GAGVSQSPRYKVTKRGQDVALRCDPISGHVSLYWYRQALGQGPEFLTYFNYEAQQDKSGLPNDRFSAERPEGSISTLTIQRTEQRDSAMYRCASSLATAVSGANVLTFGAGSRLTVL.

This chain uses TRBV4-1 with TRBJ2-5; D call uncertain. The V end lost 1 base, the J end lost 3 bases, and 6 bases lay between the germline ends. Germline values: CDR1 MGHRA, CDR2 YSYEKL. CDR3 length: 13 amino acids. DNA of the CDR3: TGCGCCAGCAGCCAAGGGGCAAAAGAGACCCAGTACTTC. This translates into CASSQGAKETQYF.

This chain connects TRBV4-1 to TRBJ2-1, with 10 bases lining up with TRBD2. V dropped 4 bases and J dropped 4; count of bases not matched to a gene: 10. The CDR3 has 17 amino acids. The V gene's germline CDR1 is MGHRA and CDR2 YSYEKL. The CDR3 is CASSPASGSSVYNEQFF. CDR3 DNA: TGCGCCAGCAGCCCCGCTAGCGGGAGCTCCGTATACAATGAGCAGTTCTTC.